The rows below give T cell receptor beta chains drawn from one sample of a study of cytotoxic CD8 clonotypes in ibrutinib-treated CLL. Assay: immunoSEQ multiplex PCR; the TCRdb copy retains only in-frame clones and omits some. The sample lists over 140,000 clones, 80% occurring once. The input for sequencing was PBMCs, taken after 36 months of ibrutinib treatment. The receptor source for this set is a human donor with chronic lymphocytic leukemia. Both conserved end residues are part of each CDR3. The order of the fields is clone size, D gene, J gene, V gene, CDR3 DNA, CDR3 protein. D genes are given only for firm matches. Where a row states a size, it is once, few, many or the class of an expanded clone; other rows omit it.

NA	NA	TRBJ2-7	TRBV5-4	TGTGCCAGCAGCTTATTGGACAGTTCGCAAGAGCAGTACTTC	CASSLLDSSQEQYF
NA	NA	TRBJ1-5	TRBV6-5	TGTGCCAGCAGGCGATATAGCAATCAGCCCCAGCATTTT	CASRRYSNQPQHF
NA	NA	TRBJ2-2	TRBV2	TGTGCCAGCAGTGAACGGGGAGCCGGGGAGCTGTTTTTT	CASSERGAGELFF
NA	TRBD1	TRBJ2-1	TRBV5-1	TGCGCCAGCAGCTTGGTGGGACAGTCCTACAATGAGCAGTTCTTC	CASSLVGQSYNEQFF
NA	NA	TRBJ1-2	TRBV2	TGTGCCAGCACCCCTAAGGGCGGCTACACCTTC	CASTPKGGYTF
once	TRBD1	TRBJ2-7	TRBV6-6	TGTGCCAGCAATACCGAATGGACAGGGACCTACGAGCAGTACTTC	CASNTEWTGTYEQYF
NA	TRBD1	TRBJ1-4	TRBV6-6	TGTGCCAGCAGTCTTCGGACAGGAGGCAATGAAAAACTGTTTTTT	CASSLRTGGNEKLFF
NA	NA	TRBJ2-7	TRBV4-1	TGCGCCAGCAGCCAAGCCGGTCCTAGGCGGATCCAAGACTACGAGCAGTACTTC	CASSQAGPRRIQDYEQYF
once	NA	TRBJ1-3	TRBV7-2	TGTGCCAGCAGGAAGGGTCTCTACTCTGGAAACACCATATATTTT	CASRKGLYSGNTIYF
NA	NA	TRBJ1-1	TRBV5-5	TGTGCCAGCAGCTTGGGGGCGGGCACTGAAGCTTTCTTT	CASSLGAGTEAFF
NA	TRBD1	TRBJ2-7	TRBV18	TGTGCCAGCTCACCAAGGGACAGGGAAACTTACGAGCAGTACTTC	CASSPRDRETYEQYF
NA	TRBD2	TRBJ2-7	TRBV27	TGTGCCAGCAGTTTATCGGGGGGGGGCTACGAGCAGTACTTC	CASSLSGGGYEQYF
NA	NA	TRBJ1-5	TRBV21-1	TGTGCCAGCAGCGAAGACAGGACAAATCAGCCCCAGCATTTT	CASSEDRTNQPQHF
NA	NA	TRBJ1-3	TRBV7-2	TGTGCCAGCAGCATAGACGACACCTCTGGAAACACCATATATTTT	CASSIDDTSGNTIYF
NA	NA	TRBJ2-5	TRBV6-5	TGTGCCAGCAGTTACTCTGCGGGCAGCCAAGAGACCCAGTACTTC	CASSYSAGSQETQYF
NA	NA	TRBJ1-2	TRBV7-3	TGTGCCAGCAGCTTAGATATTTGGGACGGCTATGGCTACACCTTC	CASSLDIWDGYGYTF
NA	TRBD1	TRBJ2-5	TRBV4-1	TGCGCCAGCAGCCAAGTTACAGGGGTCCCCCCGGCCCAGTACTTC	CASSQVTGVPPAQYF
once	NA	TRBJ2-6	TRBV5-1	TGCGCCAGCAGCTCAAGTCACAGGGCTGGGGCCAACGTCCTGACTTTC	CASSSSHRAGANVLTF
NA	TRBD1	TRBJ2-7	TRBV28	TGTGCCAGCAGTCCAATTGTGGGGACAGCCTACTCCTACGAGCAGTACTTC	CASSPIVGTAYSYEQYF
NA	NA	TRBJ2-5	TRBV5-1	TGCGCCAGCAGCCCCTCAGACGTCGAGACCCAGTACTTC	CASSPSDVETQYF
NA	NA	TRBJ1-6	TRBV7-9	TGTGCCAGCAGCGACAGGAATTCACCCCTCCACTTT	CASSDRNSPLHF
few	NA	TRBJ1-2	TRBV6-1	TGTGCCAGCAACCCGGGGGCTAACTATGGCTACACCTTC	CASNPGANYGYTF